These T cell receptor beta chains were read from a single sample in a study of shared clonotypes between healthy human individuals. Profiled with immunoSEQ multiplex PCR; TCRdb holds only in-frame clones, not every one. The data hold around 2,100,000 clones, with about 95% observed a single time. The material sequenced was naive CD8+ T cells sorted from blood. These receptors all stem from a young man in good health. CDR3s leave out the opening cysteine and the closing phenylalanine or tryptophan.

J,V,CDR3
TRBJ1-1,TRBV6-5,ASYQGGNTEAF
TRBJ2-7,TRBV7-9,ASSLAGGGPTYEQY
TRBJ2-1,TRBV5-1,ASSAPGYEQF
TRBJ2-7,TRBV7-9,ASSPDYEQY
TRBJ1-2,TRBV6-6,ASSTENYGYT
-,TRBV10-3,AISDPAGVLNEQF
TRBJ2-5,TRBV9,ASSSGTGEGETQY
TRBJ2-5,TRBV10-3,AIGEGRGVAETQY
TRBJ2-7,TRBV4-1,ASSHDRDYEQY
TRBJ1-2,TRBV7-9,ASSLQGDGGYT
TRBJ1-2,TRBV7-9,ASSPFSELLYGYT
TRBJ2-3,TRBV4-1,ASSQDRVTDTQY
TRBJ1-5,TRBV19,ASTFGTGVGPQH
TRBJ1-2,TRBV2,ASSESWAPDYGYT
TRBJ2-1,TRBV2,ASRVAGEAYNEQF
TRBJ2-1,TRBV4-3,ASSQDPGLGGYNEQF
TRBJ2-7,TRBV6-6,ASSSLGTPYEQY
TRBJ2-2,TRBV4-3,ASSQGSYGELF
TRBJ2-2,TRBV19,ASSLLAPGELF
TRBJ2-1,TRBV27,ASSLGLASNNEQF
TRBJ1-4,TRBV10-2,ASSEETREKLF
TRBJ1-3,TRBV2,ASSVGGEGAGNTIY
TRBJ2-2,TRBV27,ASTQGHTGELF
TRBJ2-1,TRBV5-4,ASSLASGGPHNEQF
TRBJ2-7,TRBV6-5,AIGPGRDEQY
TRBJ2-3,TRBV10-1,ASRGTDTQY
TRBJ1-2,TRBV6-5,ASSYYQGGGDGYT